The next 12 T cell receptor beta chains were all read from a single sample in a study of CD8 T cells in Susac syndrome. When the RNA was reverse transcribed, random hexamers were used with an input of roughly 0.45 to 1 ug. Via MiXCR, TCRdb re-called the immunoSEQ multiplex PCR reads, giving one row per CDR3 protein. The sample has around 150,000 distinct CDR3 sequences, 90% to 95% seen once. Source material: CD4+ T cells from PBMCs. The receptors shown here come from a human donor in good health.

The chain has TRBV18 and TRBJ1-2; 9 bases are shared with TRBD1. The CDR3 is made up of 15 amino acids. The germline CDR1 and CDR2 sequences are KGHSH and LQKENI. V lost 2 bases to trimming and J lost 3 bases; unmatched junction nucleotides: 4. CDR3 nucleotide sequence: TGTGCCAGCTCACCAGCGGGACAGGGTCACTATGGCTACACCTTC. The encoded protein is CASSPAGQGHYGYTF. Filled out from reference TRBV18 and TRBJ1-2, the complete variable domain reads NAGVMQNPRHLVRRRGQEARLRCSPMKGHSHVYWYRQLPEEGLKFMVYLQKENIIDESGMPKERFSAEFPKEGPSILRIQQVVRGDSAAYFCASSPAGQGHYGYTFGSGTRLTVV.

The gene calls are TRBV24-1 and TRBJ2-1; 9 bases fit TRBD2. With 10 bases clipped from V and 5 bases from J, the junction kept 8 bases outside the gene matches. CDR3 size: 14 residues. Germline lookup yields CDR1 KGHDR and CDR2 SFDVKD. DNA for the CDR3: TGTGCCACTGGCCTTTCTAGCGGGAACAATGAGCAGTTCTTC. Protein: CATGLSSGNNEQFF.

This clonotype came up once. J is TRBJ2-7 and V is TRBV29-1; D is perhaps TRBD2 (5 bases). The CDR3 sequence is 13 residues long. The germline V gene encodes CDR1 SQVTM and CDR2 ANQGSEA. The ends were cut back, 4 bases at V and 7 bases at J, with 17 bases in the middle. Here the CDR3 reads CSVAPDFTREQYF. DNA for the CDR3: TGCAGCGTTGCCCCGGACTTTACCCGAGAGCAGTACTTC.

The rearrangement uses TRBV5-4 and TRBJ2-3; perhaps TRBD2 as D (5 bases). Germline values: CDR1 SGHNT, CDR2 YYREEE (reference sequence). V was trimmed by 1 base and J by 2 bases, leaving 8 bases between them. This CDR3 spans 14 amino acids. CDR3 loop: CASSLWTSTDTQYF. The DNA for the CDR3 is TGTGCCAGCAGCTTGTGGACTTCCACAGATACGCAGTATTTT. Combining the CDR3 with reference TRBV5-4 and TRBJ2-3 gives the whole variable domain ETGVTQSPTHLIKTRGQQVTLRCSSQSGHNTVSWYQQALGQGPQFIFQYYREEENGRGNFPPRFSGLQFPNYSSELNVNALELDDSALYLCASSLWTSTDTQYFGPGTRLTVL.

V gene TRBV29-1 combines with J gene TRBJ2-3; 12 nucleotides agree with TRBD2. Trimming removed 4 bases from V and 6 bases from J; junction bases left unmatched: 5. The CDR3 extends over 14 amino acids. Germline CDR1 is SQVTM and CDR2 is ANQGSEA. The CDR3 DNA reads TGCAGCGTTGTACTAGCGGGGGGCCCCGATACGCAGTATTTT. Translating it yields CSVVLAGGPDTQYF.

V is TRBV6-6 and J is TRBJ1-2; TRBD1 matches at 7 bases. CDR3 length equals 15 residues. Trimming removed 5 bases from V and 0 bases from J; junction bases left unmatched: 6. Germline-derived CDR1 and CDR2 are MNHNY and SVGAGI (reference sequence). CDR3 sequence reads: CASSTKDRSNYGYTF. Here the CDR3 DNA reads TGTGCCAGCAGTACCAAGGACAGGTCTAACTATGGCTACACCTTC.

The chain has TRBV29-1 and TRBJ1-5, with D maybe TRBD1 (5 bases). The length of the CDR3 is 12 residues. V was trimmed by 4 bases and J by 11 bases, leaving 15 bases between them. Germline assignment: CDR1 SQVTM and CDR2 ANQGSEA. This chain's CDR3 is CSVVGDRQSQHF. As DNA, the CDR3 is TGCAGCGTTGTGGGGGATAGGCAGTCCCAGCATTTT.

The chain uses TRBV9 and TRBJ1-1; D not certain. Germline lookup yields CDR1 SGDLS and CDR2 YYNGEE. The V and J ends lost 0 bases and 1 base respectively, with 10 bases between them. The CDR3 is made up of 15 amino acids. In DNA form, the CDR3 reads TGTGCCAGCAGCGTAGACCTGGGGAGGAACACTGAAGCTTTCTTT. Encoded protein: CASSVDLGRNTEAFF. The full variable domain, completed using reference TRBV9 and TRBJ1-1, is DSGVTQTPKHLITATGQRVTLRCSPRSGDLSVYWYQQSLDQGLQFLIQYYNGEERAKGNILERFSAQQFPDLHSELNLSSLELGDSALYFCASSVDLGRNTEAFFGQGTRLTVV.

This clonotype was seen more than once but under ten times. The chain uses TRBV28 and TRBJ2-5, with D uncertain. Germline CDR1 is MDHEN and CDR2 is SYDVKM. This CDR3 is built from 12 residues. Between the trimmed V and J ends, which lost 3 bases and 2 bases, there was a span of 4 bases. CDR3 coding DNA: TGTGCCAGCAGTTTCGGTCAAGAGACCCAGTACTTC. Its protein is CASSFGQETQYF.

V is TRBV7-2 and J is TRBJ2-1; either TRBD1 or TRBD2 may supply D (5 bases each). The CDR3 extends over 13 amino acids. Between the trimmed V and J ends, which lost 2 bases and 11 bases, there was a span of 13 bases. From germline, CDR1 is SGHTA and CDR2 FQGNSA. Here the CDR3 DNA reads TGTGCCAGCAGCTTACAGGGACCGACCCAGCAGTTCTTC. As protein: CASSLQGPTQQFF.

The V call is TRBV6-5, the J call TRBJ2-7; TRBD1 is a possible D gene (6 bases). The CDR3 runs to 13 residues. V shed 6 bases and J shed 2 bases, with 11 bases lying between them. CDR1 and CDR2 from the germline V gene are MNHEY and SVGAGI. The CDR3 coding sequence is TGTGCCAGCAGAAGGGACAATACCTACGAGCAGTACTTC. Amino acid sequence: CASRRDNTYEQYF.

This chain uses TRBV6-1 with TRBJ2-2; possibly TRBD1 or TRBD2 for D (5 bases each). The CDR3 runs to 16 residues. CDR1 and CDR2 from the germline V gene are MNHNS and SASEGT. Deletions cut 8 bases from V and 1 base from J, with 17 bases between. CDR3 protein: CASARGAGRNTGELFF. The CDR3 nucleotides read TGTGCCAGCGCGAGGGGTGCAGGGAGGAACACCGGGGAGCTGTTTTTT.